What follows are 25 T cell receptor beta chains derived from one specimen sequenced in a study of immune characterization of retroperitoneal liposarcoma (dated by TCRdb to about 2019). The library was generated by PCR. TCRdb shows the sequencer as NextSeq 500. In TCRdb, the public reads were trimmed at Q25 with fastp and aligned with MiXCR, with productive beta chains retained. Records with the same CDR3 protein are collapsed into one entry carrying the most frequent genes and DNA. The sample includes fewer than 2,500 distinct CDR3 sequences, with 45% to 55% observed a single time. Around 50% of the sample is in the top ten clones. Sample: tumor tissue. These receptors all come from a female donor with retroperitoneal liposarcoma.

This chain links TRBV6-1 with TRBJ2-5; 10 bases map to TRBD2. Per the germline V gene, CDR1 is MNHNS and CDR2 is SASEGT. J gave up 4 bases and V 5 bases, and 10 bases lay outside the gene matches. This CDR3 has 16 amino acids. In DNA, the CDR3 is TGTGCCAGCAGTCAAATTAGCGGGAGGAAACCAGAGACCCAGTACTTC. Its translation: CASSQISGRKPETQYF.

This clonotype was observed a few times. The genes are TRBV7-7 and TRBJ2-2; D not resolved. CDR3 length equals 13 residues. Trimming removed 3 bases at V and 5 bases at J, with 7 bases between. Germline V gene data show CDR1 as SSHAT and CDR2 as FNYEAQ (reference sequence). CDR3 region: CASSFEETGELFF. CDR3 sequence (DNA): TGTGCCAGCAGCTTCGAAGAGACCGGGGAGCTGTTTTTT.

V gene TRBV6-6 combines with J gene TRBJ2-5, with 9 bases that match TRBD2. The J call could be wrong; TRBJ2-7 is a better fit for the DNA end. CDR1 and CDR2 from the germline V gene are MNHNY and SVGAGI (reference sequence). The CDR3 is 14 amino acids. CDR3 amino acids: CASSDGGRAYEQYF. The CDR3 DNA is TGTGCCAGCAGTGACGGCGGGAGGGCTTACGAGCAGTACTTC.

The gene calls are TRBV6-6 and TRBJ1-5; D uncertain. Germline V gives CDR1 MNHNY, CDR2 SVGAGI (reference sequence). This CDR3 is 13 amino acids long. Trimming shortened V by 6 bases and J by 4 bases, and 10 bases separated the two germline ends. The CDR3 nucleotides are TGTGCCAGCAGATTGGACGGTAATCAGCCCCAGCATTTT. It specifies CASRLDGNQPQHF.

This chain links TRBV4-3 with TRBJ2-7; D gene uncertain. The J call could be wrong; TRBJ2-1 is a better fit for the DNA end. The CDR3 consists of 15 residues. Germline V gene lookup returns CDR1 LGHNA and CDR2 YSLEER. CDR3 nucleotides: TGCGCCAGCAGCCAAGCGCGATGGGATCCCAATGAGCAGTTCTTC. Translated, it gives CASSQARWDPNEQFF.

In DNA form, the CDR3 reads TGTGCCAGCAGTGAAACGGCCATCACAGATACGCAGTATTTT. The encoded protein is CASSETAITDTQYF. V gene TRBV6-1 combines with J gene TRBJ2-3; D unclear. Deletions cut 2 bases from V and 2 bases from J, with 8 bases between. Per germline, CDR1 MNHNS and CDR2 SASEGT. This CDR3 has 14 amino acids.

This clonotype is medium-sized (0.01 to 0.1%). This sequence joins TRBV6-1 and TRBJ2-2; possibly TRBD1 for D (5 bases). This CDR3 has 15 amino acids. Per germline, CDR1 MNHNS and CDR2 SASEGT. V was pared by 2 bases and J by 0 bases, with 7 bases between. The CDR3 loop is CASSEPGTNTGELFF. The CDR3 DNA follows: TGTGCCAGCAGTGAACCAGGGACGAACACCGGGGAGCTGTTTTTT.

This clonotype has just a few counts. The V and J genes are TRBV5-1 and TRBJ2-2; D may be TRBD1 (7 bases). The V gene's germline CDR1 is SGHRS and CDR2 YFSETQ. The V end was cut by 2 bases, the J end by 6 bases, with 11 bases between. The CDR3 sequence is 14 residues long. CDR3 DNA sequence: TGCGCCAGCAGCTTTACAGGGGAGGCCGGGGAGCTGTTTTTT. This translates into CASSFTGEAGELFF.

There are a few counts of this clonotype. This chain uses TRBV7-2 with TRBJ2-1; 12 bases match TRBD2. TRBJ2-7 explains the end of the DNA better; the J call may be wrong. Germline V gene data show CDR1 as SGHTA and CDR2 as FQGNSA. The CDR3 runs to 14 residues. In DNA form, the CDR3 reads TGTGCCAGCAGCCCCTGGACTAGCGGGACTGAGCAGTACTTC. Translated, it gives CASSPWTSGTEQYF.

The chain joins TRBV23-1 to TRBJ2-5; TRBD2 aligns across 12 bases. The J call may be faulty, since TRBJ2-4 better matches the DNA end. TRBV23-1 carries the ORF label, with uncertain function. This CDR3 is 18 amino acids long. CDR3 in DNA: TGCGCCAGCAGTCAAGTAAGGGGGACTAGCGGGTTAAAAAACATTCAGTACTTC. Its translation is CASSQVRGTSGLKNIQYF.

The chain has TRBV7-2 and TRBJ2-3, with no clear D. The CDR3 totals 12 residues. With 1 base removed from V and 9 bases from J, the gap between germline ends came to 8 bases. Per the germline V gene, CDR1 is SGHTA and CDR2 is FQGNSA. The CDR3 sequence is CASSLVESTQYF. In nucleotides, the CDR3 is TGTGCCAGCAGCTTAGTGGAGAGCACGCAGTATTTT.

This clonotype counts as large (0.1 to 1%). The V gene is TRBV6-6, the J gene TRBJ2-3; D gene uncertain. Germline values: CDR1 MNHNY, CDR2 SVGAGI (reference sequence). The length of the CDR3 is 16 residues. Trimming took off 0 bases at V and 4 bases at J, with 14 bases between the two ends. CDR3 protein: CASSYSPASPPDTQYF. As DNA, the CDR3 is TGTGCCAGCAGTTACTCCCCTGCTTCCCCGCCAGATACGCAGTATTTT.

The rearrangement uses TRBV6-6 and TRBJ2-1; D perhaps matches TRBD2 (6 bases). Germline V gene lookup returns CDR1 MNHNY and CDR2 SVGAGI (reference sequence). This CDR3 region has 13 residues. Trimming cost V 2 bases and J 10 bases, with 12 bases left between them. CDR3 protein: CASSYAWGDEQFF. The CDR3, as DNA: TGTGCCAGCAGTTACGCATGGGGGGACGAGCAGTTCTTC.

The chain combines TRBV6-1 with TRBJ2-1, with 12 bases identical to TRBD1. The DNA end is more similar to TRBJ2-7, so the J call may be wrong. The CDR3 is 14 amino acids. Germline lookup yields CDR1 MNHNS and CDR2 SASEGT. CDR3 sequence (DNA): TGTGCCAGCAGCCGGGACAGGGGGCCGTGGGAGCAGTACTTC. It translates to CASSRDRGPWEQYF.

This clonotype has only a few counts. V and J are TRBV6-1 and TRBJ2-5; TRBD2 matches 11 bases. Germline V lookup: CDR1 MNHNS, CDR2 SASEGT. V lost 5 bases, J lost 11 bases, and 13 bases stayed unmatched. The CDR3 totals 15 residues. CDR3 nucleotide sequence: TGTGCCAGCAGTCCCGGGACTAGCGGATACAATGAGCAGTACTTC. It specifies CASSPGTSGYNEQYF.

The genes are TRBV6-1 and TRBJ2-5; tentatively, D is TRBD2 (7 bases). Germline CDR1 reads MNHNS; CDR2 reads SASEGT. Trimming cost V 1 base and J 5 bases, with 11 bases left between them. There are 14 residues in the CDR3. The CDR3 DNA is TGTGCCAGCAGTGAAGGCGGGGGCTGGGAGACCCAGTACTTC. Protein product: CASSEGGGWETQYF.

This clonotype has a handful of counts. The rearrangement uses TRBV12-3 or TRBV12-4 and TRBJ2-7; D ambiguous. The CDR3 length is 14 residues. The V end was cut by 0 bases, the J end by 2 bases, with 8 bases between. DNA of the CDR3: TGTGCCAGCAGTTTAGCGGGTGGCCCCTACGAGCAGTACTTC. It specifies CASSLAGGPYEQYF.

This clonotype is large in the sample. Here the CDR3 DNA reads TGTGCCAACCGACAGTACCCACAAGAGACCCAGTACTTC. As protein: CANRQYPQETQYF. The chain recombines TRBV6-1 with TRBJ2-5, with a weak D call TRBD1 (5 bases). V dropped 10 bases and J dropped 2 bases, with 14 bases sitting between them. The CDR3 spans 13 residues. Per the germline V gene, CDR1 is MNHNS and CDR2 is SASEGT.

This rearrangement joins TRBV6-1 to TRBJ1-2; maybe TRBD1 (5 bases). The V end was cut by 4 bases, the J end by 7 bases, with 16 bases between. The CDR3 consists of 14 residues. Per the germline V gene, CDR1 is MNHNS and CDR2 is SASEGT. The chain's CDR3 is CASSAGPYNSGYTF. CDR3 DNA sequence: TGTGCCAGCAGTGCGGGACCGTACAATTCTGGCTACACCTTC.

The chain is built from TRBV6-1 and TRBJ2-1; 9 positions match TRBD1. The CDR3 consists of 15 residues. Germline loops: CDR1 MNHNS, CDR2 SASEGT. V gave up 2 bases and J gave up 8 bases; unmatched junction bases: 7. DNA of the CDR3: TGTGCCAGCAGTGAAAGGGGACAGGGTGTCGATGAGCAGTTCTTC. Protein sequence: CASSERGQGVDEQFF.

The CDR3 nucleotides are TGTGCCAGCAGCTTAACAGGGCCCCAAGAGACCCAGTTCTTC. This encodes CASSLTGPQETQFF. The rearrangement joins TRBV7-2 to TRBJ2-1, with a possible D match to TRBD1 (6 bases). V was pared by 2 bases and J by 13 bases, with 18 bases between. Germline lookup yields CDR1 SGHTA and CDR2 FQGNSA. The CDR3 runs 14 residues.

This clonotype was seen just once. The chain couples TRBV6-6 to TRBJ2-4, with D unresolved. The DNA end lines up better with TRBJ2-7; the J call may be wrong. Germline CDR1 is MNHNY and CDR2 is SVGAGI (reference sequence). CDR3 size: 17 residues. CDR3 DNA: TGTGCCAGCAGTTACTCGTTTCTACGGATCCCCGGCCACGAGCAGTACTTC. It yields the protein CASSYSFLRIPGHEQYF.

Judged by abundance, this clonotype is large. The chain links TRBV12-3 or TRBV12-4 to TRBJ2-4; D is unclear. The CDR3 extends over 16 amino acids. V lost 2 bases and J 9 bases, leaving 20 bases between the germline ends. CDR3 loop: CASSLSPLPQVGIQYF. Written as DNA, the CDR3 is TGTGCCAGCAGTTTATCTCCTCTTCCCCAAGTAGGCATTCAGTACTTC.

The CDR3 DNA reads TGTGCCAGCAGCGGACTAGCGGGAGTTCCGTTCTTC. It yields the protein CASSGLAGVPFF. The rearrangement uses TRBV12-3 or TRBV12-4 and TRBJ2-1; 13 bases match TRBD2. The CDR3 is 12 amino acids. The V segment lost 6 bases and the J segment 15 bases; nucleotides outside the gene matches: 5.

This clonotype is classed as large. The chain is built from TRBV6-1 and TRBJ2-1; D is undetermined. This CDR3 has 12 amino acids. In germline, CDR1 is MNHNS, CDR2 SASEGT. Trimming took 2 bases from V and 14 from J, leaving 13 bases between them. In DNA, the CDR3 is TGTGCCAGCAGTGAAATAACCGCATGGGAGTTCTTC. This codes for CASSEITAWEFF.